This entry describes one T cell receptor beta chain. In terms of age and location, participants ranged from roughly 18 to 90 years and lived in about 25 US areas. Individuals in the exposed group had encountered a COVID-19 case within 2 weeks preceding study entry. The CDR3 is 15 residues long. V dropped 8 bases and J dropped 2 bases, with 13 bases sitting between them. The germline CDR1 and CDR2 sequences are SGHAT and FQNNGV. This entry is derived from a study of blood T cell repertoires in COVID-19. On the study more broadly: COVID-19 samples, acute and convalescent, were from the United States, Italy and Spain. From T cells, B-cell-depleted T cells, or PBMCs came the material, which was cDNA or gDNA.

Clones were sequenced by immunoSEQ multiplex PCR, and TCRdb holds only the in-frame ones, with some missing. The sample contains roughly 200,000 clones, around 88% of which appear only once. The chain uses TRBV11-2 and TRBJ1-6, with a tentative D call TRBD1 (6 bases). The source of this sequence is a woman in her twenties or thirties who had been exposed to COVID-19. The sample taken for sequencing was PBMCs or T cells enriched from blood (not recorded which). The CDR3 region has the DNA TGTGCCAGCGCTAAACGGGACACCTATAATTCACCCCTCCACTTT. This codes for CASAKRDTYNSPLHF.